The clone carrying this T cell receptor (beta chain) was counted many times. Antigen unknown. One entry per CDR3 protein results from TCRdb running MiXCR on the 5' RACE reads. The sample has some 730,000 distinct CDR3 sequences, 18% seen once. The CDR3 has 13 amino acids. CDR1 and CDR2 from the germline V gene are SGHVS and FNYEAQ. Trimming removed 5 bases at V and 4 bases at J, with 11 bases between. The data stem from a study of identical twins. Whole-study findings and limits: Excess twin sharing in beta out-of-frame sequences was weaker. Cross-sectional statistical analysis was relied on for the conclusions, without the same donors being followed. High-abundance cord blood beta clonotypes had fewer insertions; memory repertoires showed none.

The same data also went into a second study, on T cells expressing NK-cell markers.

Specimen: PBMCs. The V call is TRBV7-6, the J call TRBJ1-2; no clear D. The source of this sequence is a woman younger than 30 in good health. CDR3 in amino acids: CASSGGRSYGYTF. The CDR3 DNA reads TGTGCCAGCAGCGGAGGGCGCAGCTATGGCTACACCTTC.